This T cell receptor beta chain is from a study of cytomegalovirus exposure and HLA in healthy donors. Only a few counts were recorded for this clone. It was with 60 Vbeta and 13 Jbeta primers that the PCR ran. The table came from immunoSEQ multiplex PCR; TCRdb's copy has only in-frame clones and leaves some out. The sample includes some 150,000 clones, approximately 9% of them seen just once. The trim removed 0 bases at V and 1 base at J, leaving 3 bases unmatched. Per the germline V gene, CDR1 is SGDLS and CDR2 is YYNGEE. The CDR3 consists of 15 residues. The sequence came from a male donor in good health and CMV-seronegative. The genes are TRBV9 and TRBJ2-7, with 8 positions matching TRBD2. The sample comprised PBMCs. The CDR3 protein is CASSVAPSGSYEQYF. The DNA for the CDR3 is TGTGCCAGCAGCGTAGCTCCTAGCGGGTCCTACGAGCAGTACTTC.